What follows is one T cell receptor (beta chain) and its context. Antigen: not known. Sequenced by immunoSEQ multiplex PCR; TCRdb stores in-frame clones only, minus some. The sample shows tens of thousands of clones, 90% of them seen only once. This sample was taken from a study of OX40 agonist ivuxolimab in advanced cancers. Overall study: An anti-OX40 (CD134) antibody with agonistic activity, ivuxolimab, was administered to patients. Patients undergoing dose escalation presented with hepatocellular carcinoma, melanoma, renal cell or head and neck cancer.

The CDR3 length is 14 residues. The germline gives CDR1 MDHEN, CDR2 SYDVKM. The junction had 4 bases not matched to a gene; V was cut back by 6 bases and J by 0 bases. Study-wide findings and caveats: Researchers did not determine the expanded peripheral T cells' antigen specificity. Circulating CD4+ and CD8+ T cells showed clonal expansion by week 6 at 0.1 to 3.0 mg/kg.

This clonotype was sampled from an adult with an advanced solid tumor such as melanoma, head and neck, liver or kidney cancer. The rearrangement uses TRBV28 and TRBJ1-1; 7 nucleotides match TRBD1. Sequences were derived from CD4+ or CD8+ T cells sorted from blood, sampled in a trial of the OX40 agonist ivuxolimab. CDR3: CASRGDSMNTEAFF. The DNA for the CDR3 is TGTGCCAGCAGGGGGGACAGTATGAACACTGAAGCTTTCTTT.